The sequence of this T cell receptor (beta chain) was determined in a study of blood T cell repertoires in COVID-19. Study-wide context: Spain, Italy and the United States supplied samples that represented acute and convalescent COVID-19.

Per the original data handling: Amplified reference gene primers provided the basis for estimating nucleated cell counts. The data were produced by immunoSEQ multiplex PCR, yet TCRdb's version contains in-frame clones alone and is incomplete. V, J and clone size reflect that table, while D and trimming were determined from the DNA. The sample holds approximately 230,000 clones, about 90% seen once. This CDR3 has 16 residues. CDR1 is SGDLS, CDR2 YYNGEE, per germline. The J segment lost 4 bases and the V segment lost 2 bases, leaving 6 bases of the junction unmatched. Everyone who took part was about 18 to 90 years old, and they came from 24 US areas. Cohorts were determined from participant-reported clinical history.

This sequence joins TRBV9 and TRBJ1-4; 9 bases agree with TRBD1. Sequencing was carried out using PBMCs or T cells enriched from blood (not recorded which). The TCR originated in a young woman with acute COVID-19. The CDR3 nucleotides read TGTGCCAGCAGCGTGGGGGGACAGGGATATAATGAAAAACTGTTTTTT. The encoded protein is CASSVGGQGYNEKLFF.